This record concerns one T cell receptor beta chain sequence. Regarding time point: baseline, week 1 (first vaccination visit). As for treatment: pre-vaccination baseline after standard-of-care therapy. This CDR3 region has 15 residues. The method was immunoSEQ multiplex PCR; TCRdb's version includes in-frame clones alone and lacks a portion of them. Here the sample spans 90,000 to 100,000 clones, around 90% being singletons. This specimen belongs to a study of a mutant IDH1 vaccine in newly diagnosed glioma. This TCR came from a woman in her forties or fifties with glioma. The chain combines TRBV21-1 with TRBJ1-2. TRBV21-1 is a documented pseudogene. The input for sequencing was PBMCs, taken from a glioma patient treated with radiotherapy, temozolomide or both. CDR3 sequence reads: CASSKGYRDSYGYTF. DNA for the CDR3: TGTGCCAGCAGCAAGGGCTACAGGGACTCTTATGGCTACACCTTC.